This T cell receptor beta chain was sequenced during a study of shared clonotypes between healthy human individuals. This CDR3 has 14 amino acids. With 11 bases clipped from V and 4 bases from J, the junction kept 13 bases outside the gene matches. Germline CDR1 MDHEN, CDR2 SYDVKM. Here immunoSEQ multiplex PCR was the method, and the copy in TCRdb shows in-frame clones only, minus some. This sample carries 1 million to 1.2 million clones, approximately 80% of them seen once, and the ten largest clones take about 0.94%. Sequences were obtained from memory CD4+ T cells from PBMCs. Described subset: CD45RA-negative fraction. The J gene is TRBJ1-2, the V gene TRBV28; 7 positions match TRBD1. The receptor was isolated from a man aged 18-30 years in good health. Some clones in this sample may be carry-over from other donors' samples. CDR3 in amino acids: CAGGTARRGYGYTF. The DNA of the CDR3 is TGTGCCGGGGGGACAGCACGACGGGGCTATGGCTACACCTTC.